This T cell receptor (beta chain) was recovered during a study of T and B cells in COVID-19 patients. In the study overall: Blood was sampled from COVID-19 patients who were either actively infected or recovered.

In germline, CDR1 is SGHVS, CDR2 FNYEAQ. CDR3 length: 15 amino acids. The J segment lost 5 bases and the V segment lost 0 bases, leaving 4 bases of the junction unmatched. Notes on the study in general: At recovery TRB diversity and richness exceeded healthy donors, after highly clonal active COVID-19 repertoires. Early severe-case samples and blood from mildly ill patients during symptoms were in short supply. Patients with COVID-19 reportedly showed strongly skewed T cell receptor beta variable and joining gene usage.

Each TRB amplification used roughly 220-550 ng of genomic DNA from blood. BIOMED2 TRB-A/B primer pools were used in multiplex TRB PCR. Each CDR3 protein is one row after TCRdb ran MiXCR on the multiplex PCR reads. There are roughly 8,400 distinct CDR3 sequences in the sample; roughly 25% occur only once, and almost 6.5% lies in the top ten. Of note for this clonotype: Its specificity is not known.

This TCR was recovered from a human donor who had recovered from COVID-19. The chain uses TRBV7-6 and TRBJ2-5; 9 nucleotides line up with TRBD1. Sequences were obtained from blood. Here the CDR3 DNA reads TGTGCCAGCAGCTTAGCCAGGACAGGGGTTGAGACCCAGTACTTC. Translation: CASSLARTGVETQYF.